This is a list of T cell receptor beta chains from one sample in a study of spatial heterogeneity in lung cancer. TCRdb re-derived calls from the 5' RACE reads in MiXCR, one entry per CDR3 protein. The data contain approximately 11,000 distinct CDR3 sequences, 3.7% of them singletons. The sample was PBMCs, taken at surgery. The source is a female donor with early-stage non-small cell lung cancer. CDR3s include the opening cysteine and the closing phenylalanine or tryptophan. Fields, in order: J gene, CDR3 length, D gene, V gene, clone size, CDR3 protein, CDR3 DNA. A D gene is named only where the DNA matches it firmly. Rows give clone size only sometimes, using once, few, many, or a class for an expanded clone.

TRBJ2-1,11,NA,TRBV12-3/TRBV12-4,medium-sized,CASSPGDEQFF,TGTGCCAGCTCCCCTGGCGATGAGCAGTTCTTC
TRBJ2-3,12,NA,TRBV6-2/TRBV6-3,few,CASSYSVDTQYF,TGTGCCAGCAGTTACTCGGTTGATACGCAGTATTTT
TRBJ1-1,17,TRBD1,TRBV6-4,NA,CATSTRRGRGRRTEAFF,TGTGCCACCTCCACCCGCAGGGGGCGCGGGAGGCGCACTGAAGCTTTCTTT
TRBJ2-3,14,TRBD2,TRBV12-3/TRBV12-4,many,CASRTSGVTDTQYF,TGTGCCAGCAGAACTAGCGGGGTCACAGATACGCAGTATTTT
TRBJ2-2,15,TRBD2,TRBV7-8,medium-sized,CASSLGLAGSGELFF,TGTGCCAGCAGCTTGGGACTAGCGGGGTCCGGGGAGCTGTTTTTT
TRBJ2-7,14,TRBD1,TRBV28,NA,CASSSPGQIYEQYF,TGTGCCAGCAGTTCCCCGGGACAGATCTACGAGCAGTACTTC
TRBJ1-4,14,NA,TRBV19,few,CASRDGFLNEKLFF,TGTGCCAGTAGGGACGGTTTCCTAAATGAAAAACTGTTTTTT
TRBJ2-7,18,TRBD2,TRBV24-1,many,CATSDPSPTSGDSYEQYF,TGTGCCACCAGTGACCCATCCCCTACTAGCGGGGACTCCTACGAGCAGTACTTC
TRBJ2-3,17,TRBD1,TRBV3-1,many,CASSYYRGVSSTDTQYF,TGTGCCAGCAGCTACTACAGGGGTGTATCTAGCACAGATACGCAGTATTTT
TRBJ2-4,12,NA,TRBV29-1,NA,CSVEDAGNIQYF,TGCAGCGTTGAAGACGCGGGAAACATTCAGTACTTC
TRBJ2-7,15,NA,TRBV29-1,many,CSVEGLAGEFYEQYF,TGCAGCGTTGAAGGGCTGGCAGGGGAATTCTACGAGCAGTACTTC
TRBJ1-1,14,NA,TRBV6-2/TRBV6-3,many,CASSYSSRAAEAFF,TGTGCCAGCAGTTACTCTTCAAGGGCTGCTGAAGCTTTCTTT
TRBJ2-7,16,TRBD1,TRBV6-1,NA,CASSEFVGTGTSEQYF,TGTGCCAGCAGTGAATTCGTAGGGACAGGGACGAGCGAGCAGTACTTC
TRBJ1-5,15,NA,TRBV5-6,medium-sized,CASSSWILTNQPQHF,TGTGCCAGCAGCTCTTGGATCCTTACCAATCAGCCCCAGCATTTT
TRBJ1-5,13,NA,TRBV10-3,few,CAISGARDEPQHF,TGTGCCATCAGTGGGGCTCGAGACGAGCCCCAGCATTTT
TRBJ1-2,13,TRBD1,TRBV20-1,few,CSALPGQGNGYTF,TGCAGTGCTCTCCCGGGACAGGGGAATGGCTACACCTTC
TRBJ2-1,16,TRBD2,TRBV9,many,CASKASGPLDPNGQFF,TGTGCCAGCAAGGCTAGCGGGCCTCTTGACCCTAACGGGCAGTTCTTC
TRBJ2-1,15,NA,TRBV5-1,few,CASSALPGAYNEQFF,TGCGCCAGCAGCGCGCTACCGGGAGCCTACAATGAGCAGTTCTTC
TRBJ1-1,13,TRBD1,TRBV7-3,many,CASSLRQGGEAFF,TGTGCCAGCAGCTTAAGGCAGGGGGGTGAAGCTTTCTTT
TRBJ2-1,14,NA,TRBV29-1,many,CSVTLGRGYNEQFF,TGCAGCGTTACCCTTGGGCGGGGCTACAATGAGCAGTTCTTC
TRBJ2-1,13,NA,TRBV12-3/TRBV12-4,many,CASSPDPPSGQFF,TGTGCCAGCAGTCCGGATCCACCCTCTGGGCAGTTCTTC
TRBJ2-1,12,NA,TRBV4-2,many,CASSQDLVQQFF,TGTGCCAGCAGCCAGGACCTGGTGCAGCAGTTCTTC